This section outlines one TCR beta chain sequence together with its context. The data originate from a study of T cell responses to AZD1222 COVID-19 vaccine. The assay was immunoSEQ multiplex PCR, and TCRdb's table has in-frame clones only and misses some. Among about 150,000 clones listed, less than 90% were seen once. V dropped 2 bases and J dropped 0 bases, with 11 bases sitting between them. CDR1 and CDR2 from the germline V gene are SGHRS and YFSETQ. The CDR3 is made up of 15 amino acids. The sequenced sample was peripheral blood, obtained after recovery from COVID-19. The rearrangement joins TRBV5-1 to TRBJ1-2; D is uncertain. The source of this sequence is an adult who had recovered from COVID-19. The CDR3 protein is CASSFLTNANYGYTF. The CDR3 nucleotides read TGCGCCAGCAGCTTCTTGACAAATGCTAACTATGGCTACACCTTC.